The subject of this entry is one TCR beta chain. This sample was taken from a study of blood T cell repertoires in COVID-19. The assay was immunoSEQ multiplex PCR, and TCRdb's table has in-frame clones only and misses some. Of roughly 100,000 clones listed, around 90% were seen once; the top ten hold around 2.1%. Enrolment of Seattle patients took place during active infection, and they were followed longitudinally. CDR3 length equals 14 residues. Trimming removed 2 bases at V and 0 bases at J, with 8 bases between. The germline gives CDR1 SGHRS, CDR2 YFSETQ. This chain uses TRBV5-1 with TRBJ1-2; D uncertain. The sample taken for sequencing was peripheral blood. The origin of this receptor is a man in his forties or fifties with COVID-19, enrolled during active disease. Written as DNA, the CDR3 is TGCGCCAGCAGCTTAAGCGGAGCTAACTATGGCTACACCTTC. Its protein is CASSLSGANYGYTF.